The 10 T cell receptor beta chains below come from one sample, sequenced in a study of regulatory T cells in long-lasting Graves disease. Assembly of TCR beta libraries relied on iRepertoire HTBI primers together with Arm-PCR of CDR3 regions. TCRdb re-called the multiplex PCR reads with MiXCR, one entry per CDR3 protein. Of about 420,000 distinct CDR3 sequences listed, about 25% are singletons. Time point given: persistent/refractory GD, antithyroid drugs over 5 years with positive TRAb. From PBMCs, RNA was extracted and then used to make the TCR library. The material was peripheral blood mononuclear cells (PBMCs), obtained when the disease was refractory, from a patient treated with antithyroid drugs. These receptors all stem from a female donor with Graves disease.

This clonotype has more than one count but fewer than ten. The CDR3 region has the DNA TGCAGTGCTAGAGATCGGATAGCCTACGAGCAGTACTTC. This translates into CSARDRIAYEQYF. The chain employs TRBV20-1 and TRBJ2-7; D uncertain. Germline values: CDR1 DFQATT, CDR2 SNEGSKA (reference sequence). CDR3 length equals 13 residues. Trimming removed 0 bases at V and 2 bases at J, with 8 bases between.

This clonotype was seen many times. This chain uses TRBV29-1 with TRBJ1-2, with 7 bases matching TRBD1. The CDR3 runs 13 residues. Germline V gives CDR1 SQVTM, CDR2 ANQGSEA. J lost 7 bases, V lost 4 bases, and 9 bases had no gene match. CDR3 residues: CSVAQAQGLGYTF. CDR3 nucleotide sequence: TGCAGCGTTGCACAGGCACAGGGGCTTGGCTACACCTTC.

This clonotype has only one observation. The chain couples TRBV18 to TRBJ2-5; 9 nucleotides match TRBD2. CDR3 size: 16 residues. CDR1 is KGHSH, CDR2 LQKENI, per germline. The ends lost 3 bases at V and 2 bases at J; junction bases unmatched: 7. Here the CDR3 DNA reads TGTGCCAGCTCACCGAGTCGCCTAGCGGGACAAGAGACCCAGTACTTC. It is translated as CASSPSRLAGQETQYF.

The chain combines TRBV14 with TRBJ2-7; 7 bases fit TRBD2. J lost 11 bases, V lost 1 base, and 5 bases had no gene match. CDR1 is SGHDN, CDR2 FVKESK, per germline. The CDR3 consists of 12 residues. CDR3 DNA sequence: TGTGCCAGCAGCCAAGGGTCCGGGAGGAAGTACTTC. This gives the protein CASSQGSGRKYF. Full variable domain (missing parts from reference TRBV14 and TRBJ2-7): EAGVTQFPSHSVIEKGQTVTLRCDPISGHDNLYWYRRVMGKEIKFLLHFVKESKQDESGMPNNRFLAERTGGTYSTLKVQPAELEDSGVYFCASSQGSGRKYFGPGTRLTVT.

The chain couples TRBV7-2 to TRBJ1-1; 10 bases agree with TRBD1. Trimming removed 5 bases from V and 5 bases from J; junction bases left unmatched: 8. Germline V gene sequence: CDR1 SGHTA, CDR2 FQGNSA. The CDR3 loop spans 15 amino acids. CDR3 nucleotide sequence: TGTGCCAGCAGCCCGACAGGGGGCGCATGGACTGAAGCTTTCTTT. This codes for CASSPTGGAWTEAFF.

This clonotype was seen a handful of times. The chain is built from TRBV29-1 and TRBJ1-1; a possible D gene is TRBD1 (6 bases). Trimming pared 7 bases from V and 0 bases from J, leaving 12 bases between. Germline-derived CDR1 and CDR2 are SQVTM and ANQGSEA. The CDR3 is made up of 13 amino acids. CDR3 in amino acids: CSAGQRMNTEAFF. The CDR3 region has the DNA TGCAGCGCTGGACAGAGAATGAACACTGAAGCTTTCTTT.

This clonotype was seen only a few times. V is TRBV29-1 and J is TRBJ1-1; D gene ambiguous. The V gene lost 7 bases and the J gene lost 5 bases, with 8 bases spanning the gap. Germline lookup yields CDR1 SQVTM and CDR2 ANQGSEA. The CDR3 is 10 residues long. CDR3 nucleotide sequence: TGCAGCGCTGGAAGGACTGAAGCTTTCTTT. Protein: CSAGRTEAFF.

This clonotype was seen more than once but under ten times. The CDR3 loop is CASSKVIQAQPQHF. The CDR3 DNA is TGTGCCAGCAGCAAAGTGATCCAGGCTCAGCCCCAGCATTTT. This chain connects TRBV6-1 to TRBJ1-5, with D unresolved. The V gene lost 6 bases and the J gene lost 6 bases, with 15 bases spanning the gap. Germline V lookup: CDR1 MNHNS, CDR2 SASEGT. There are 14 residues in the CDR3.

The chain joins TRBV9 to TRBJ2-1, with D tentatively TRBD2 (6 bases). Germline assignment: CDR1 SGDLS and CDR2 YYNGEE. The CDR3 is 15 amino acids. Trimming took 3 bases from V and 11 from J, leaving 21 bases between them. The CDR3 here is CASSAPGTSAQKQFF. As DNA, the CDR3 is TGTGCCAGCAGCGCCCCCGGGACTTCTGCCCAGAAGCAGTTCTTC.

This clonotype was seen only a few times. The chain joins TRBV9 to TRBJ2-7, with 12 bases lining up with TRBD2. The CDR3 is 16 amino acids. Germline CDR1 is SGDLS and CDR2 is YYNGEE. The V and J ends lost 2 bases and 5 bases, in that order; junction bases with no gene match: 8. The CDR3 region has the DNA TGTGCCAGCAGCGTTGGGCTAGCGGGAGGGCGCGACGAGCAGTACTTC. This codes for CASSVGLAGGRDEQYF.